The 21 T cell receptor beta chains presented below share a single source sample, sequenced in a study of Tregs in tolerant kidney transplant recipients. Measured with immunoSEQ multiplex PCR; TCRdb has only the in-frame clones, and not every one. The sample totals fewer than 40,000 clones. Here the sequenced sample was CD8+ T cells from blood, taken before the transplant. The receptors shown here come from a human donor who received a combined kidney and bone marrow transplant.

The CDR3 reads CASSAARVLAFF. CDR3 DNA, as far as it was read: TGTGCCAGCAGCGCCGCCAGGGTTCTG. The rearrangement joins TRBV7-9 to TRBJ1-1; a possible D gene is TRBD1 (5 bases). Read sequence stops 3 residues before the CDR3 end, and the germline J gene provides the missing end. CDR3 length: 12 amino acids. Germline lookup yields CDR1 SEHNR and CDR2 FQNEAQ (reference sequence).

CDR3 DNA, as far as it was read: TGTGCCAGCAGCCAACCCAGGGGCGGTTCACCC. This codes for CASSQPRGGSP. Given in full, the CDR3 is CASSQPRGGSPLHF. The rearrangement uses TRBV7-6 and TRBJ1-6; weak D call: TRBD1 (6 bases). The sequence runs out 3 residues before the end of the CDR3; the remainder is reconstructed from the germline J gene. Trimming left V 5 bases short and J 9 bases short, with 14 bases between. Germline CDR1 reads SGHVS; CDR2 reads FNYEAQ. The CDR3 contains 14 residues.

For this clone: The read terminates 3 residues before the CDR3 end, so the remaining end is supplied by the germline J gene. The chain links TRBV5-1 to TRBJ2-2, with a possible D match to TRBD1 (6 bases). This CDR3 is built from 14 residues. CDR1 SGHRS and CDR2 YFSETQ come from the germline V gene. V was pared by 0 bases and J by 6 bases, with 9 bases between. Partial CDR3 DNA: TGCGCCAGCAGCTTGGAGTGGGGGCCCGGGGAG. This translates into CASSLEWGPGE. The CDR3 as a whole reads CASSLEWGPGELFF.

To note about this clone: The read finishes 3 residues shy of the CDR3 end, and the germline J gene is used to complete it. This rearrangement joins TRBV6-2 or TRBV6-3 to TRBJ1-5; D is perhaps TRBD1 (5 bases). The CDR3 runs to 15 residues. The ends were cut back, 5 bases at V and 4 bases at J, with 15 bases in the middle. CDR1 MNHEY and CDR2 SVGEGT come from the germline V gene. The chain's CDR3 is CASSGGKEFNQPQHF. The sequenced part of the CDR3 DNA is TGTGCCAGCAGTGGGGGGAAGGAGTTTAATCAGCCC.

With regard to this clone: The read ends 3 residues before the CDR3 terminus; that terminus is restored from the germline J gene. The chain is built from TRBV18 and TRBJ1-4, with a possible D match to TRBD1 (6 bases). Trimming cost V 4 bases and J 8 bases, with 20 bases left between them. CDR1 is KGHSH and CDR2 is LQKENI in the germline V gene. This CDR3 contains 16 residues. The CDR3 region is CASSQPAKGGYEKLFF. The CDR3 bases that were read are TGTGCCAGCTCACAACCGGCAAAGGGGGGGTACGAAAAA.

As concerns this clone: Coverage ceases 3 residues before the CDR3 finishes, and the germline J gene fills in the end. This chain connects TRBV6-1 to TRBJ1-4, with 9 bases identical to TRBD1. J lost 7 bases, V lost 2 bases, and 5 bases had no gene match. The CDR3 is 15 amino acids. Germline CDR1 MNHNS, CDR2 SASEGT. The CDR3 sequence is CASSEIGTGFEKLFF. CDR3 bases read: TGTGCCAGCAGTGAAATTGGGACAGGGTTTGAAAAA.

Concerning this clone: The read comes to an end 3 residues before the CDR3 does, leaving the germline J gene to fill in the end. V usage is TRBV13 and J usage is TRBJ1-1; D gene uncertain. CDR3 length equals 15 residues. V lost 5 bases and J lost 1, with 14 bases in between. The germline CDR1 and CDR2 sequences are PRHDT and FYEKMQ (reference sequence). The CDR3 spells CASSPALRGNTEAFF. Incomplete CDR3 DNA: TGTGCCAGCAGCCCGGCCCTCCGGGGGAACACTGAA.

Comments on this clone: The read gets to within 3 residues of the CDR3 end, and the germline J gene fills in the rest. The genes are TRBV10-2 and TRBJ1-2; D is unresolved. Looked up from germline, CDR1 is WSHSY and CDR2 is SAAADI. The length of the CDR3 is 12 residues. Between the trimmed V and J ends, which lost 5 bases and 2 bases, there was a span of 6 bases. Partial CDR3 DNA: TGCGCCAGCAGTCCAGAAAACTATGGC. Translating gives CASSPENYG. The whole CDR3 sequence reads CASSPENYGYTF.

Comment on this clone: Read sequence stops 3 residues before the CDR3 end, and the germline J gene provides the missing end. J is TRBJ1-5 and V is TRBV30; weak D call: TRBD1 (5 bases). The germline gives CDR1 GTSNPN, CDR2 SVGIG (reference sequence). The CDR3 is 15 residues long. V lost 2 bases and J lost 6, with 17 bases in between. The CDR3 loop reads CAWSSGQGMFQPQHF. The CDR3 DNA, read in part, is TGTGCCTGGAGTTCCGGTCAGGGTATGTTTCAGCCC.

On this clone itself: Sequencing ends 3 residues short of the CDR3 end; the germline J gene provides the rest. The chain joins TRBV5-6 to TRBJ2-5; D gene uncertain. Between the trimmed V and J ends, which lost 6 bases and 5 bases, there was a span of 11 bases. Looked up from germline, CDR1 is SGHDT and CDR2 is YYEEEE. CDR3 length equals 12 residues. The covered CDR3 bases are TGTGCCAGCAAGGCGGTCGGGGAGACC. Residues: CASKAVGET. In full, the CDR3 is CASKAVGETQYF.

Worth noting for this clone: The read finishes 3 residues shy of the CDR3 end, and the germline J gene is used to complete it. This chain joins TRBV5-1 and TRBJ1-3, with 7 bases lining up with TRBD1. J was trimmed by 2 bases and V by 0 bases; bases with no gene match: 2. The CDR3 covers 15 residues. The V gene's germline CDR1 is SGHRS and CDR2 YFSETQ. This chain's CDR3 is CASSLVGGTGNTIYF. The part of the CDR3 DNA that was read is TGCGCCAGCAGCTTGGTAGGGGGCACTGGAAACACC.

Remarks on this clone: The read ends 3 residues shy of where the CDR3 ends; the end is completed using the germline J gene. The rearrangement joins TRBV19 to TRBJ2-7; unclear D gene. Germline CDR1 reads LNHDA; CDR2 reads SQIVND (reference sequence). CDR3 length equals 11 residues. V lost 4 bases to trimming and J lost 4 bases, with 5 bases between them. Incomplete CDR3 DNA: TGTGCCAGTAGTAACGGGTACGAG. Its translation is CASSNGYE. The whole CDR3 sequence reads CASSNGYEQYF.

On this clone: Read sequence stops 3 residues before the CDR3 end, and the germline J gene provides the missing end. The chain carries TRBV5-6 and TRBJ2-2, with D perhaps TRBD1 (6 bases). Between the trimmed V and J ends, which lost 0 bases and 1 base, there was a span of 7 bases. CDR3 length equals 15 residues. Germline-derived CDR1 and CDR2 are SGHDT and YYEEEE. The CDR3 bases that were read are TGTGCCAGCAGCTTGGTACAGGGGAACACCGGGGAG. Its protein product is CASSLVQGNTGE. The CDR3 reads in full as CASSLVQGNTGELFF. The variable domain in full, with the rest retrieved from reference TRBV5-6 and TRBJ2-2, is DAGVTQSPTHLIKTRGQQVTLRCSPKSGHDTVSWYQQALGQGPQFIFQYYEEEERQRGNFPDRFSGHQFPNYSSELNVNALLLGDSALYLCASSLVQGNTGELFFGEGSRLTVL.

Remarks on this clone: The sequence runs out 3 residues before the end of the CDR3; the remainder is reconstructed from the germline J gene. The genes are TRBV7-9 and TRBJ1-4, with TRBD1 matching over 7 bases. There are 15 residues in the CDR3. Germline assignment: CDR1 SEHNR and CDR2 FQNEAQ (reference sequence). Trimming took 6 bases from V and 8 from J; bases not matched to a gene: 12. The sequenced CDR3 bases are TGTGCCAGCAGACAGGGGAGGTTTACAGGGGAAAAA. Its protein is CASRQGRFTGEK. The entire CDR3 protein is CASRQGRFTGEKLFF.

Worth noting for this clone: Read data end 3 residues before the CDR3 end; the end is taken from the germline J gene. V is TRBV2 and J is TRBJ2-1, with TRBD1 identical over 10 bases. V lost 5 bases and J lost 3; bases outside the gene matches: 13. The CDR3 consists of 18 residues. Looked up from germline, CDR1 is SNHLY and CDR2 is FYNNEI. Partial CDR3 DNA: TGTGCCAGCAGTCCCAGGACAGGGGGACCCCTCTACTACAATGAG. Its protein is CASSPRTGGPLYYNE. In full, the CDR3 reads CASSPRTGGPLYYNEQFF.

On this clone: The CDR3 end lies 3 residues beyond the end of the read and is filled in from the germline J gene. The J gene is TRBJ2-3, the V gene TRBV12-5; TRBD2 might be the D (5 bases). V dropped 5 bases and J dropped 3 bases, with 12 bases sitting between them. The CDR3 spans 14 residues. Germline values: CDR1 LGHNT, CDR2 FRNRAP. CDR3 DNA (partial): TGTGCTAGTGGTCGCTACGGGGTGACAGATACG. Its translation: CASGRYGVTDT. The CDR3 as a whole reads CASGRYGVTDTQYF. Drawing the rest from reference TRBV12-5 and TRBJ2-3, the complete variable domain is DARVTQTPRHKVTEMGQEVTMRCQPILGHNTVFWYRQTMMQGLELLAYFRNRAPLDDSGMPKDRFSAEMPDATLATLKIQPSEPRDSAVYFCASGRYGVTDTQYFGPGTRLTVL.

Worth noting for this clone: The observed sequence ends 3 residues before the CDR3 terminus, with the missing tail filled in from the germline J gene. The V gene is TRBV7-8, the J gene TRBJ1-2, with 9 positions matching TRBD1. The CDR3 covers 14 residues. Looked up from germline, CDR1 is SGHVS and CDR2 is FQNEAQ. Unmatched junction bases numbered 5, after V lost 3 bases and J lost 6 bases. The sequenced part of the CDR3 DNA is TGTGCCAGCAGCTTTCCCGGGACAGGGAATGGC. Translated, it gives CASSFPGTGNG. The CDR3 in its entirety is CASSFPGTGNGYTF.

Turning to this clone: The sequence runs out 3 residues before the end of the CDR3; the remainder is reconstructed from the germline J gene. This sample also contains other DNA sequences that code for the same CDR3. The chain has TRBV5-1 and TRBJ1-2, with a possible D match to TRBD1 (6 bases). CDR3 length: 13 amino acids. V gave up 5 bases and J gave up 6 bases, with 14 bases separating them. From germline, CDR1 is SGHRS and CDR2 YFSETQ. The CDR3 bases that were read are TGCGCCAGCAGTTTTGGGGGGGGCGATGGC. This sequence encodes CASSFGGGDG. In full, the CDR3 is CASSFGGGDGYTF.

With respect to this clone: The read ends 3 residues early relative to the CDR3; the germline J gene fills the gap. V is TRBV30 and J is TRBJ2-1; 11 bases agree with TRBD2. Germline V gene sequence: CDR1 GTSNPN, CDR2 SVGIG (reference sequence). The trim removed 7 bases at V and 4 bases at J, leaving 9 bases unmatched. This CDR3 is 15 amino acids long. CDR3 bases read: TGTGCCTCCGGGACTAGCGGTTATAATTACAATGAG. It encodes CASGTSGYNYNE. In full, the CDR3 is CASGTSGYNYNEQFF.

The sequenced part of the CDR3 DNA is TGTGCCAGCAGTTACTTGGACAGGGACGGCGGCGAG. Amino acid sequence: CASSYLDRDGGE. The whole CDR3 protein is CASSYLDRDGGEQYF. The chain recombines TRBV6-2 or TRBV6-3 with TRBJ2-7, with 8 nucleotides matching TRBD1. With the read ending 3 residues before the CDR3 end, the germline J gene is used to fill in that end. Unmatched junction bases numbered 8, after V lost 1 base and J lost 6 bases. Germline-derived CDR1 and CDR2 are MNHEY and SVGEGT. The CDR3 sequence is 15 residues long.

As concerns this clone: The read ends 3 residues before the CDR3 terminus; that terminus is restored from the germline J gene. This sequence joins TRBV6-2 or TRBV6-3 and TRBJ2-1; D not certain. In germline, CDR1 is MNHEY, CDR2 SVGEGT. V lost 4 bases to trimming and J lost 5 bases, with 9 bases between them. The CDR3 has 13 residues. The CDR3 sequence: CASSFFPDNEQFF. The sequenced part of the CDR3 DNA is TGTGCCAGCAGTTTTTTTCCAGACAATGAG.